The 5 T cell receptor beta chains listed next were all sequenced from one sample in a study of cytomegalovirus exposure and HLA in healthy donors. Primers for the PCR totalled 60 Vbeta and 13 Jbeta. Assay used: immunoSEQ multiplex PCR; TCRdb lists only in-frame clones, some missing. Of under 150,000 clones listed, 75% to 85% are singletons. The source material was PBMCs. These receptors all come from a woman aged 40 to 50 in good health and CMV-seropositive.

The chain joins TRBV6-5 to TRBJ2-7, with TRBD2 identical over 10 bases. J was trimmed by 5 bases and V by 6 bases; bases with no gene match: 10. This CDR3 comprises 15 residues. Germline V gene sequence: CDR1 MNHEY, CDR2 SVGAGI. The CDR3 DNA reads TGTGCCAGCAGAAAACCGGGACTAGCGTTCCACGAGCAGTACTTC. Translating it yields CASRKPGLAFHEQYF.

The rearrangement links TRBV7-9 to TRBJ2-1; D uncertain. The CDR3 has 14 residues. V lost 6 bases, J lost 6 bases, and 15 bases lay in between. Looked up from germline, CDR1 is SEHNR and CDR2 is FQNEAQ (reference sequence). DNA for the CDR3: TGTGCCAGCAGGTCCGGGTCTCCCTTCAATGAGCAGTTCTTC. Its protein product is CASRSGSPFNEQFF.

CDR3 sequence (DNA): TGTGCCAGCTCACCTGGACAGGACACTGAAGCTTTCTTT. This translates into CASSPGQDTEAFF. The rearrangement uses TRBV18 and TRBJ1-1; 7 bases are a match to TRBD1. This CDR3 has 13 amino acids. V shed 3 bases and J 3 bases; nucleotides not matched to a gene: 1. CDR1 and CDR2 from the germline V gene are KGHSH and LQKENI.

The rearrangement links TRBV7-2 to TRBJ1-5, with a possible D match to TRBD1 (5 bases). This CDR3 has 14 residues. Trimming took off 2 bases at V and 4 bases at J, with 9 bases between the two ends. The V gene's germline CDR1 is SGHTA and CDR2 FQGNSA. Here the CDR3 DNA reads TGTGCCAGCAGCTTATCGGGGGGAAATCAGCCCCAGCATTTT. This codes for CASSLSGGNQPQHF.

V is TRBV27 and J is TRBJ2-7, with 8 bases aligning to TRBD2. Germline V lookup: CDR1 MNHEY, CDR2 SMNVEV (reference sequence). CDR3 length: 17 residues. Trimming cost V 5 bases and J 7 bases; bases outside gene matches: 19. DNA for the CDR3: TGTGCCAGCAGTCCCAAGGGAGCGGGGGACCGGGCTTGGGAGCAGTACTTC. Translation: CASSPKGAGDRAWEQYF.